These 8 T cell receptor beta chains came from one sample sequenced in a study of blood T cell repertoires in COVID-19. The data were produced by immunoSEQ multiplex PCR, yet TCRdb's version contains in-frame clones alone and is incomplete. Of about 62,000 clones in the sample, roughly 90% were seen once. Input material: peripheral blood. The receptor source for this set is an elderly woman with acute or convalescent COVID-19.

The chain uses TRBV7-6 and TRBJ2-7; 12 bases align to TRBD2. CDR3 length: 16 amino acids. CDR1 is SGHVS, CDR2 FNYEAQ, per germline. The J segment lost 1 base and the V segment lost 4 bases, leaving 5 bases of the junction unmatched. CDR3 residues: CASSSRTSGESYEQYF. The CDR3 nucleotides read TGTGCCAGCAGCTCCCGGACTAGCGGGGAGTCCTACGAGCAGTACTTC.

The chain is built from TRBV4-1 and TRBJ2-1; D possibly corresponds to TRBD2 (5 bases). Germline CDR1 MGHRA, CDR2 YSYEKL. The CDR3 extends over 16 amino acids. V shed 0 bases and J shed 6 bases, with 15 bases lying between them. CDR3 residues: CASSQDLSGGPNEQFF. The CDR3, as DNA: TGCGCCAGCAGCCAAGATCTGAGCGGAGGTCCCAATGAGCAGTTCTTC.

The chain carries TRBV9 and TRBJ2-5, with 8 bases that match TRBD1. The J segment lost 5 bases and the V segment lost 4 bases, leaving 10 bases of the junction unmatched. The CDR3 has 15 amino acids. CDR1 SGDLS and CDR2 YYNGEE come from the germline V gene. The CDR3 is CASSPRDRQGETQYF. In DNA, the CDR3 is TGTGCCAGCAGCCCCCGGGACAGGCAAGGGGAGACCCAGTACTTC.

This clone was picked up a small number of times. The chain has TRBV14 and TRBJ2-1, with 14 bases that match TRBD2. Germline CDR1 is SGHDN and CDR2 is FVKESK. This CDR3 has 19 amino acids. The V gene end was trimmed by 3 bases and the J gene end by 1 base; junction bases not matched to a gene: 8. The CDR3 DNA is TGTGCCAGCAGCCACCGGGGGACTAGCGGGAGCGGATCCTACAATGAGCAGTTCTTC. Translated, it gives CASSHRGTSGSGSYNEQFF.

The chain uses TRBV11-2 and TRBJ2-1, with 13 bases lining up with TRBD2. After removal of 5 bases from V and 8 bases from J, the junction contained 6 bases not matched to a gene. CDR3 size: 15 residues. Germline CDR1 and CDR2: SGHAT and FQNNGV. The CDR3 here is CASSLGLAGFDEQFF. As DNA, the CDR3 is TGTGCCAGCAGCCTGGGACTAGCGGGGTTTGATGAGCAGTTCTTC.

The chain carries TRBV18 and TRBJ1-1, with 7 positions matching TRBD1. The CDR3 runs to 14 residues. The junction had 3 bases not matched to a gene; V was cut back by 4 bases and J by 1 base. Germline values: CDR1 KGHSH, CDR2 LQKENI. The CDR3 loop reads CASSQGGENTEAFF. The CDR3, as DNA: TGTGCCAGCTCACAAGGGGGCGAGAACACTGAAGCTTTCTTT.

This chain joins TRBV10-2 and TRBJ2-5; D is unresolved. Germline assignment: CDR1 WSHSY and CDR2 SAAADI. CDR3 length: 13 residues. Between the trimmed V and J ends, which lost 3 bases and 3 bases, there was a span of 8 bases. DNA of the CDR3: TGCGCCAGCAGTGAACAGAAGAAAGAGACCCAGTACTTC. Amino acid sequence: CASSEQKKETQYF.

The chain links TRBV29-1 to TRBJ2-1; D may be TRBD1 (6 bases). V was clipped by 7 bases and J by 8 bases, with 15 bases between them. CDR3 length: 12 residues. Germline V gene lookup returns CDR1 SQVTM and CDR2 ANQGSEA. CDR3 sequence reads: CSAGNREYEQFF. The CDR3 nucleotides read TGCAGCGCCGGGAACAGGGAATATGAGCAGTTCTTC.